A selection of T cell receptor beta chains follows, all from one sample in a study of T cell repertoires in cytomegalovirus infection. TCRdb ran MiXCR on the reads and lists one entry per CDR3 protein. Among about 740,000 distinct CDR3 sequences listed, approximately 34% were seen once. The sequenced material came from PBMCs. Source of these receptors: a human donor in good health (CMV status not recorded). Some clones in this sample may be carry-over from other donors' samples. Both conserved end residues are part of each CDR3. D genes are given only for firm matches. Clone size is not always given. Where it is, it says once, few, many or a class for expanded clones.

>TRBJ1-2|TRBV28|few|NA
TGTGTGTCGGGTGACCCCAACGTACAGGGTACCTATGGCTACACCTTC
CVSGDPNVQGTYGYTF
>TRBJ1-5|TRBV12-3/TRBV12-4|few|TRBD1
TGTGCCAGCAGTAGACAGGGGGCTTATAGCAATCAGCCCCAGCATTTT
CASSRQGAYSNQPQHF
>TRBJ1-2|TRBV6-1|NA|TRBD1
TGTGCCAGCACCCCTACACGGGACAGGGTCTATGGCTACACCTTC
CASTPTRDRVYGYTF
>TRBJ1-2|TRBV7-6|NA|NA
TGTGCCAGCCACGGGCTAGGGCCGCTGAGCGGCTACACCTTC
CASHGLGPLSGYTF
>TRBJ1-6|TRBV27|NA|TRBD1
TGTGCCAGCAGACTAACCCGACGAGGGACAGAAACTAGCTCCTATAATTCACCCCTCCACTTT
CASRLTRRGTETSSYNSPLHF
>TRBJ2-7|TRBV7-9|many|TRBD1
TGTGCCAGCAGCTTTGACAGGGGCTACGAGCAGTACTTC
CASSFDRGYEQYF
>TRBJ2-6|TRBV7-2|NA|NA
TGTGCCAGCAGCCCAAGTTCTCCTGGGGCCAACGTCCTGACTTTC
CASSPSSPGANVLTF
>TRBJ2-7|TRBV7-9|NA|NA
TGTGCCAGCAGCCCCCGGGACAATACCTACGAGCAGTACTTC
CASSPRDNTYEQYF
>TRBJ1-1|TRBV7-9|many|TRBD1
TGTGCCAGCAGACAAGGACAGGGGGAGGCTGAAGCTTTCTTT
CASRQGQGEAEAFF
>TRBJ2-3|TRBV24-1|NA|TRBD1
TGTGCCACCAGTGATCAGGGGGTGCCCCTCACAGATACGCAGTATTTT
CATSDQGVPLTDTQYF
>TRBJ2-1|TRBV3-1|NA|TRBD2
TGTGCCAGCAGCCAAGCACTAGCGGGAGTAAGACTCTACAATGAGCAGTTCTTC
CASSQALAGVRLYNEQFF
>TRBJ1-1|TRBV14|few|NA
TGTGCCAGCAGCCTGGGGCCCGGGGCGCGGAGCACTGAAGCTTTCTTT
CASSLGPGARSTEAFF